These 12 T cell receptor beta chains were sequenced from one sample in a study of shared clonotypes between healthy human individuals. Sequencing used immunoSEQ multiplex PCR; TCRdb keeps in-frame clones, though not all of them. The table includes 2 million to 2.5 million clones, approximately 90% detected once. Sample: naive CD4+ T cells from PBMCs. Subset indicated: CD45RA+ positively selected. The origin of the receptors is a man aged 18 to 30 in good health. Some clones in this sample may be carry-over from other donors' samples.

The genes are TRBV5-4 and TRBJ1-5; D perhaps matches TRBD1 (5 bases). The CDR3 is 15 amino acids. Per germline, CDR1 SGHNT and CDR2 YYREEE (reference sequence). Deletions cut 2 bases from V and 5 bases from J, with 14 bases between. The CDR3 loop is CASSFMGGFDQPQHF. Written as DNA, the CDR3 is TGTGCCAGCAGCTTTATGGGGGGGTTTGATCAGCCCCAGCATTTT.

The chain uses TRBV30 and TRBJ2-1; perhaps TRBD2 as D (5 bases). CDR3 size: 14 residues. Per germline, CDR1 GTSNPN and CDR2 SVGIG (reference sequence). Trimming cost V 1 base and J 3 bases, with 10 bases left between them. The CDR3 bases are TGTGCCTGGAGTGGCCTAGCCGGCTACAATGAGCAGTTCTTC. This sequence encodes CAWSGLAGYNEQFF. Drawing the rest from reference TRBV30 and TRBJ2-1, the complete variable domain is SQTIHQWPATLVQPVGSPLSLECTVEGTSNPNLYWYRQAAGRGLQLLFYSVGIGQISSEVPQNLSASRPQDRQFILSSKKLLLSDSGFYLCAWSGLAGYNEQFFGPGTRLTVL.

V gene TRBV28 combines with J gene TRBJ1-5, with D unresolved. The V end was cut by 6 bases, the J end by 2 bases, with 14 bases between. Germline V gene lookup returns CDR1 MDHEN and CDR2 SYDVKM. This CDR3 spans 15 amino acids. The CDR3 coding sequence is TGTGCCAGCAGACCAAACCGGGTGGGCAATCAGCCCCAGCATTTT. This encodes CASRPNRVGNQPQHF.

CDR3 in amino acids: CASSATRSSYNEQFF. DNA of the CDR3: TGTGCCAGCAGCGCTACCCGAAGCTCCTACAATGAGCAGTTCTTC. The chain combines TRBV7-9 with TRBJ2-1; D is undetermined. This CDR3 comprises 15 residues. Germline CDR1 is SEHNR and CDR2 is FQNEAQ (reference sequence). Trimming took off 5 bases at V and 0 bases at J, with 11 bases between the two ends. The full variable domain, in which reference TRBV7-9 and TRBJ2-1 provide the parts outside the CDR3, is DTGVSQNPRHKITKRGQNVTFRCDPISEHNRLYWYRQTLGQGPEFLTYFQNEAQLEKSRLLSDRFSAERPKGSFSTLEIQRTEQGDSAMYLCASSATRSSYNEQFFGPGTRLTVL.

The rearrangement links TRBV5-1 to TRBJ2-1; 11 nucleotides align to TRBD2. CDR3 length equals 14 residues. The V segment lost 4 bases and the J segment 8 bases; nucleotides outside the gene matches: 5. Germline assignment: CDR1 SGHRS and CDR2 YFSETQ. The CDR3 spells CASSILAGGHEQFF. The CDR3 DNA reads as TGCGCCAGCAGCATCCTAGCGGGAGGCCATGAGCAGTTCTTC.

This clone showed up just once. The CDR3 bases are TGTGCCAGCAGTCCCGAGGGACAGGGGTATAGAGGAGCTTTCTTT. Its protein is CASSPEGQGYRGAFF. The chain combines TRBV27 with TRBJ1-1, with 10 bases aligning to TRBD1. The V and J ends lost 5 bases and 10 bases, in that order; junction bases with no gene match: 13. This CDR3 has 15 residues. Germline CDR1 and CDR2: MNHEY and SMNVEV (reference sequence).

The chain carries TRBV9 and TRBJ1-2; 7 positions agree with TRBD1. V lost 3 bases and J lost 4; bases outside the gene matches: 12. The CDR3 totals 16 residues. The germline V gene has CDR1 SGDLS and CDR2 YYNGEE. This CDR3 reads CASSEYWDSKTYGYTF. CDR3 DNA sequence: TGTGCCAGCAGCGAGTATTGGGACAGCAAGACCTATGGCTACACCTTC.

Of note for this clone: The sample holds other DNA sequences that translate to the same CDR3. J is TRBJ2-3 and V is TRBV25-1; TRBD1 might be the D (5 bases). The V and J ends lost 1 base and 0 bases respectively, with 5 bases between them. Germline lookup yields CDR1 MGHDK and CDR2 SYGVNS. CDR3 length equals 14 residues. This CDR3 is CASSEWGSTDTQYF. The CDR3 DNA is TGTGCCAGCAGTGAATGGGGCAGCACAGATACGCAGTATTTT.

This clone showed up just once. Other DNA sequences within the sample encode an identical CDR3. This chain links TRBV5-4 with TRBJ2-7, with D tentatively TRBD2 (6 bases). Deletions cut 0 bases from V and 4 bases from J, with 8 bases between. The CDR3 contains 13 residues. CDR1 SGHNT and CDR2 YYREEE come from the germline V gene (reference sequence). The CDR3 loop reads CASSLVGGYEQYF. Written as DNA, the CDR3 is TGTGCCAGCAGCTTGGTGGGGGGTTACGAGCAGTACTTC.

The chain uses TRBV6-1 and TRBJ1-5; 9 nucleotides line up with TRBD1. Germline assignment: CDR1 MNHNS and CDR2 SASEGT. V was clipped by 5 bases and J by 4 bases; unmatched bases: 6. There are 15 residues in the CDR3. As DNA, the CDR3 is TGTGCCAGCAGTACCCGGGACAGGGCTAATCAGCCCCAGCATTTT. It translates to CASSTRDRANQPQHF.

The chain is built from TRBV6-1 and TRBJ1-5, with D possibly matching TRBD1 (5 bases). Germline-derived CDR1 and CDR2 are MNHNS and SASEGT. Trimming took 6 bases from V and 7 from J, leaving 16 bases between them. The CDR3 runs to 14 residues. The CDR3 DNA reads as TGTGCCAGCAGAAGAAGCGCGGGGGACCAGCCCCAGCATTTT. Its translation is CASRRSAGDQPQHF.

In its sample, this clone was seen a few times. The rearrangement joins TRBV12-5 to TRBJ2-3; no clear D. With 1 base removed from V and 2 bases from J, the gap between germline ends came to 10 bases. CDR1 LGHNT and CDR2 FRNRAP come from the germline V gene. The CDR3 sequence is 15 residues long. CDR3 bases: TGTGCTAGTGGTTTGGATAGCCGCACCACAGATACGCAGTATTTT. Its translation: CASGLDSRTTDTQYF.